This T cell receptor (beta chain) was identified during a study of T cell responses to AZD1222 COVID-19 vaccine. At the level of the study: Second-dose intervals near 4 or 12 weeks were combined.

Study observations and caveats: Clonal diversity was possibly underestimated, and the donors were mostly white British, with more females. Vaccination with two AZD1222 doses was followed by a rise in Spike-specific TCR breadth and depth. Baseline seropositives among AZD1222 recipients totaled only six or seven.

On this clone itself: Its antigen is still unknown.

Between the trimmed V and J ends, which lost 1 base and 2 bases, there was a span of 8 bases. The CDR3 contains 14 residues. CDR1 is SEHNR and CDR2 is FQNEAQ in the germline V gene (reference sequence). Clones were read by immunoSEQ multiplex PCR, and TCRdb kept only the in-frame ones, dropping some. The table has around 130,000 clones, around 90% seen once. The chain employs TRBV7-9 and TRBJ1-1; no firm D call. The specimen comprised peripheral blood, sampled on day 0 of AZD1222 vaccination. The TCR was taken from an adult in good health. The chain's CDR3 is CASSLVEINTEAFF. CDR3 nucleotides: TGTGCCAGCAGCTTAGTAGAGATTAACACTGAAGCTTTCTTT.